The entry below gives a single TCR beta chain sequence along with its context. Sequencing used immunoSEQ multiplex PCR; TCRdb keeps in-frame clones, though not all of them. The data show about 85,000 clones, about nine tenths seen once. The sample is drawn from a study of control samples from healthy donors and cancer patients. From germline, CDR1 is KGHDR and CDR2 SFDVKD. The CDR3 runs 13 residues. V was clipped by 9 bases and J by 2 bases, with 10 bases between them. This sequence joins TRBV24-1 and TRBJ1-5; maybe TRBD1 (6 bases). Sequencing was carried out using blood. This clonotype originated in a woman younger than 30 in good health. CDR3 nucleotides: TGTGCCACCGCAGGGGCGGGCAATCAGCCCCAGCATTTT. The encoded protein is CATAGAGNQPQHF.